These 15 T cell receptor beta chains came from one sample sequenced in a study of cytomegalovirus exposure and HLA in healthy donors. 13 Jbeta primers and 60 Vbeta primers were used for the PCR. Method: immunoSEQ multiplex PCR; TCRdb's copy keeps in-frame clones and lacks some. In the table there are over 150,000 clones, 82% of which are singletons. Source material: PBMCs. The receptors were sampled from a woman aged 50 to 60 in good health and CMV-seropositive.

The genes are TRBV7-8 and TRBJ1-2, with 7 bases matching TRBD1. This CDR3 has 17 amino acids. The V gene end was trimmed by 4 bases and the J gene end by 6 bases; junction bases not matched to a gene: 17. Per the germline V gene, CDR1 is SGHVS and CDR2 is FQNEAQ. This chain's CDR3 is CASSSSPTGDVINGYTF. As DNA, the CDR3 is TGTGCCAGCAGCTCGTCGCCAACAGGGGACGTAATTAATGGCTACACCTTC. The whole variable domain, filled in from reference TRBV7-8 and TRBJ1-2, reads GAGVSQSPRYKVAKRGQDVALRCDPISGHVSLFWYQQALGQGPEFLTYFQNEAQLDKSGLPSDRFFAERPEGSVSTLKIQRTQQEDSAVYLCASSSSPTGDVINGYTFGSGTRLTVV.

CDR3 bases: TGTGCCAGCAGTCTCCCCAGGGGTTGGGATGAGCAGTTCTTC. Translated, it gives CASSLPRGWDEQFF. The rearrangement links TRBV28 to TRBJ2-1; the D gene is possibly TRBD1 (6 bases). Germline lookup yields CDR1 MDHEN and CDR2 SYDVKM. CDR3 length equals 14 residues. V was shortened by 5 bases and J by 8 bases, with 16 bases between the two germline ends.

The chain is built from TRBV29-1 and TRBJ2-2; D is undetermined. V was trimmed by 7 bases and J by 0 bases, leaving 12 bases between them. The CDR3 runs 14 residues. Germline V gives CDR1 SQVTM, CDR2 ANQGSEA. The CDR3 DNA reads TGCAGCGGAACTGGCGGTGCGAACACCGGGGAGCTGTTTTTT. Residues: CSGTGGANTGELFF.

The chain uses TRBV11-2 and TRBJ1-2; 8 bases map to TRBD1. The ends lost 5 bases at V and 8 bases at J; junction bases unmatched: 4. The CDR3 extends over 12 amino acids. Germline assignment: CDR1 SGHAT and CDR2 FQNNGV. For the CDR3, the DNA is TGTGCCAGCAGCGGACAGGGAGGAGGCTACACCTTC. The encoded protein is CASSGQGGGYTF.

The chain employs TRBV7-9 and TRBJ2-7; no clear D gene. The CDR3 consists of 14 residues. The germline V gene encodes CDR1 SEHNR and CDR2 FQNEAQ (reference sequence). Trimming left V 0 bases short and J 3 bases short, with 9 bases between. CDR3 coding DNA: TGTGCCAGCAGCTTAGCGGGCCCTATCTACGAGCAGTACTTC. This sequence encodes CASSLAGPIYEQYF.

The chain is built from TRBV29-1 and TRBJ1-4; 7 bases are a match to TRBD1. In germline, CDR1 is SQVTM, CDR2 ANQGSEA. The CDR3 consists of 11 residues. V trimming: 7 bases; J trimming: 11 bases; junction bases outside the gene matches: 7. The CDR3 nucleotides are TGCAGCGGCAAAGAGGGACAGAAACTGTTTTTT. This encodes CSGKEGQKLFF.

This clone was observed a handful of times. The chain links TRBV2 to TRBJ1-2, with D perhaps TRBD1 (6 bases). The CDR3 covers 16 residues. Per germline, CDR1 SNHLY and CDR2 FYNNEI. V was clipped by 6 bases and J by 2 bases, with 19 bases between them. The CDR3 reads CASRPQGRGKNYGYTF. The CDR3 DNA is TGTGCCAGCAGGCCCCAGGGGAGGGGGAAGAACTATGGCTACACCTTC.

This clone was found a few times. This chain uses TRBV7-2 with TRBJ2-7, with D possibly matching TRBD1 (5 bases). Germline CDR1 SGHTA, CDR2 FQGNSA. Trimming took 2 bases from V and 6 from J, leaving 14 bases between them. CDR3 length equals 14 residues. The CDR3 DNA follows: TGTGCCAGCAGCTTAAATCCAGGGTATAGCGAGCAGTACTTC. This encodes CASSLNPGYSEQYF.

The chain is built from TRBV25-1 and TRBJ1-2; no clear D. The CDR3 contains 14 residues. CDR1 is MGHDK and CDR2 is SYGVNS in the germline V gene. Deletions cut 3 bases from V and 2 bases from J, with 10 bases between. The CDR3 spells CASSDRGTNYGYTF. As DNA, the CDR3 is TGTGCCAGCAGTGACCGGGGAACAAACTATGGCTACACCTTC.

Notes on this clone: The junction shows a germline mismatch at one end, possibly a read error. The chain has TRBV7-7 and TRBJ2-5; 7 nucleotides agree with TRBD1. CDR1 is SSHAT and CDR2 is FNYEAQ in the germline V gene (reference sequence). This CDR3 contains 13 residues. For the CDR3, the DNA is TGTGCTAGCAGCCTAGACAGGGAAGAGACCCAGTACTTC. Protein sequence: CASSLDREETQYF. Full variable domain (remainder filled in from reference TRBV7-7 and TRBJ2-5): GAGVSQSPRYKVTKRGQDVTLRCDPISSHATLYWYQQALGQGPEFLTYFNYEAQPDKSGLPSDRFSAERPEGSISTLTIQRTEQRDSAMYRCASSLDREETQYFGPGTRLLVL.

V and J are TRBV28 and TRBJ2-5, with 9 bases matching TRBD1. The junction had 5 bases not matched to a gene; V was cut back by 4 bases and J by 5 bases. The germline V gene encodes CDR1 MDHEN and CDR2 SYDVKM. There are 14 residues in the CDR3. CDR3 loop: CASSSGTGRETQYF. Here the CDR3 DNA reads TGTGCCAGCAGTTCCGGGACAGGGCGGGAGACCCAGTACTTC.

This clone was counted a single time. V and J are TRBV7-2 and TRBJ2-7; D is ambiguous. Germline loops: CDR1 SGHTA, CDR2 FQGNSA. This CDR3 spans 11 amino acids. Trimming removed 4 bases at V and 6 bases at J, with 7 bases between. The CDR3 region has the DNA TGTGCCAGCAGCTCCTCACTCGAGCAGTACTTC. Its translation is CASSSSLEQYF.

The chain couples TRBV27 to TRBJ1-1; D uncertain. CDR1 is MNHEY, CDR2 SMNVEV, per germline (reference sequence). This CDR3 spans 16 amino acids. V was clipped by 2 bases and J by 0 bases, with 13 bases between them. Here the CDR3 DNA reads TGTGCCAGCAGTTTAATGCCCCCCCCGGTGAACACTGAAGCTTTCTTT. This translates into CASSLMPPPVNTEAFF.

This clone has a handful of counts. The V call is TRBV19, the J call TRBJ1-1; D is ambiguous. Trimming left V 3 bases short and J 3 bases short, with 11 bases between. The CDR3 is 14 residues long. Germline V CDR1 and CDR2: LNHDA, SQIVND (reference sequence). The chain's CDR3 is CASSMRAVDTEAFF. CDR3 sequence (DNA): TGTGCCAGTAGTATGAGGGCAGTGGACACTGAAGCTTTCTTT.

This sequence joins TRBV18 and TRBJ2-2; possible D gene TRBD2, 5 bases. Trimming removed 3 bases from V and 4 bases from J, with 12 bases in between. Germline V CDR1 and CDR2: KGHSH, LQKENI. The CDR3 totals 15 residues. Here the CDR3 reads CASSPRSAGTGELFF. The CDR3 coding sequence is TGTGCCAGCTCACCCAGGTCCGCGGGCACCGGGGAGCTGTTTTTT.